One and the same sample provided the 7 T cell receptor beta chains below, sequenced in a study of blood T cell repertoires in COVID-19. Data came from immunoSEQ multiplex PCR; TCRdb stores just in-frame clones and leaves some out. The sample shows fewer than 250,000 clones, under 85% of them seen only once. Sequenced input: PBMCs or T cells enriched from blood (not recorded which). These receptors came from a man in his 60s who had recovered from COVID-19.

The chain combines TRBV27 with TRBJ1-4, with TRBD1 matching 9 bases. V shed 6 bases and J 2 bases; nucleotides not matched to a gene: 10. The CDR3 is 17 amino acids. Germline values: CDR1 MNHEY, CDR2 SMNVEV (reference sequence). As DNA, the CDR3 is TGTGCCAGCAGATCCGGGACAGGGCTTGTTACTAATGAAAAACTGTTTTTT. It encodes CASRSGTGLVTNEKLFF.

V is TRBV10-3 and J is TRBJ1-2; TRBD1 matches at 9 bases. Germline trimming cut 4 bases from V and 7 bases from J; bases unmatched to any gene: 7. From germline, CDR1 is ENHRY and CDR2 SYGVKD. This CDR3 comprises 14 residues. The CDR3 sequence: CAISVGDRVGGYTF. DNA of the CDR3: TGTGCCATCAGTGTTGGGGACAGGGTCGGTGGCTACACCTTC.

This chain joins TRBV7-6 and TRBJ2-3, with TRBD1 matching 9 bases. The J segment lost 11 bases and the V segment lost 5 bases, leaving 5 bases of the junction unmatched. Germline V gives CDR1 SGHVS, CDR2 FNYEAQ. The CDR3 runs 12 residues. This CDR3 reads CASSRDRVEQYF. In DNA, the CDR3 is TGTGCCAGCAGCCGGGACAGGGTTGAGCAGTATTTT.

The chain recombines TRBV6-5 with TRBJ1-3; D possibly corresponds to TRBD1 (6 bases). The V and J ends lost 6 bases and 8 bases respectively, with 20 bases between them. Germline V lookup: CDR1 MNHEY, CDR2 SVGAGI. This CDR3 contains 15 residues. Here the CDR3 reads CASSIGVGAVDTIYF. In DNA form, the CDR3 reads TGTGCCAGCAGCATCGGTGTGGGGGCAGTGGACACCATATATTTT.

The CDR3, as DNA: TGCGCCAGCAGCCAATCACAGCGGCGACACGAGCAGTACTTC. Protein: CASSQSQRRHEQYF. This chain connects TRBV4-3 to TRBJ2-7; D possibly corresponds to TRBD2 (5 bases). The CDR3 contains 14 residues. The germline CDR1 and CDR2 sequences are LGHNA and YSLEER. V was shortened by 2 bases and J by 5 bases, with 13 bases between the two germline ends.

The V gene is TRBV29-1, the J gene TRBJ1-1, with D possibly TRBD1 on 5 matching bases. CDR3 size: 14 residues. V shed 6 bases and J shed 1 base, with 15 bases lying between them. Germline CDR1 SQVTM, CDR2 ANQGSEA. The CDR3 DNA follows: TGCAGCGTCTTCTCTTGGGGGGGGAACACTGAAGCTTTCTTT. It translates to CSVFSWGGNTEAFF.

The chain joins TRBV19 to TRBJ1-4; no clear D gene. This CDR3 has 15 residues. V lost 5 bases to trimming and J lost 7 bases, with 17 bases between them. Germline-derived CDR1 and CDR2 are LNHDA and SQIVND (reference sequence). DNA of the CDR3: TGTGCCAGTAGTCGAGGCGGGGTCGATGGTGAAAAACTGTTTTTT. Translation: CASSRGGVDGEKLFF. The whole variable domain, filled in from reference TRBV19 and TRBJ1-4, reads DGGITQSPKYLFRKEGQNVTLSCEQNLNHDAMYWYRQDPGQGLRLIYYSQIVNDFQKGDIAEGYSVSREKKESFPLTVTSAQKNPTAFYLCASSRGGVDGEKLFFGSGTQLSVL.